This is a list of T cell receptor beta chains from one sample in a study of blood T cells in healthy people across ages. Using its own MiXCR run on the 5' RACE reads, TCRdb lists one record per CDR3 protein. The top ten clones hold around 23% of a sample with 1.8 million or so distinct CDR3 sequences, around 40% of them seen once. Sequenced material: blood. The source is a human donor in good health. The CDR3 runs from the conserved cysteine through the conserved F or W. D genes are given only for firm matches. Clone size appears in some rows only: once, few, many, or a class for an expanded clone.

TRBJ2-2 NA TRBV28 NA TGTGCCAGCAGTCGGCGATGGGGGGACACCGGGGAGCTGTTTTTT CASSRRWGDTGELFF
TRBJ1-1 few TRBV4-1 NA TGCGCCAGCAGCCACCCCGGACGGGATGAAGCTTTCTTT CASSHPGRDEAFF
TRBJ1-1 few TRBV12-3/TRBV12-4 NA TGTGCCAGCAGTTTAGTAGGGGAGACTGAAGCTTTCTTT CASSLVGETEAFF
TRBJ1-2 few TRBV5-1 NA TGCGCCAGCAGCTTTTCATCGGGGGAGTATGGCTACACCTTC CASSFSSGEYGYTF
TRBJ1-5 few TRBV2 NA TGTGCCAGCAGACTACAGCTAGATCAGCCCCAGCATTTT CASRLQLDQPQHF
TRBJ2-5 once TRBV24-1 NA TGTGCCACCAGTGATTTGGCCTGGGGCGAGGAGACCCAGTACTTC CATSDLAWGEETQYF
TRBJ2-3 NA TRBV12-3/TRBV12-4 TRBD2 TGTGCCAGCAGTCCCAGCGGGGGGGGGTGGTATTTT CASSPSGGGWYF
TRBJ2-7 NA TRBV6-1 NA TGTGCCAGCAGGCCCCCCGGGACCTGGATAGCCGAGCAGTACTTC CASRPPGTWIAEQYF
TRBJ2-5 NA TRBV5-5 TRBD1 TGTGCCAGCAGCTTGAACGACAGGGGGCTAATGGAGACCCAGTACTTC CASSLNDRGLMETQYF
TRBJ1-2 NA TRBV5-1 NA TGCGCCAGCAGCTCCTCGGACACCTCGGCGGGCCACACCTTC CASSSSDTSAGHTF
TRBJ2-7 NA TRBV10-3 TRBD2 TGTGCCATCAGTGACACTAGCGGTGATTCCTGCGAGCAGTACTTC CAISDTSGDSCEQYF
TRBJ2-5 NA TRBV6-6 NA TGTGCCAGCAAGTCAGGGACCGGGACCCAGTACTTC CASKSGTGTQYF
TRBJ1-2 few TRBV29-1 NA TGCAGCGTCAGAGGATTTGAGGGGGGCTACACCTTC CSVRGFEGGYTF
TRBJ1-5 NA TRBV6-6 NA TGTGCCAGCAGTTACGGGACATTAGGGGGGCAGCCCCAGCATTTT CASSYGTLGGQPQHF